There are a few counts of the clone carrying this T cell receptor beta chain. This entry is derived from a study of shared clonotypes between healthy human individuals. V was clipped by 6 bases and J by 0 bases, with 15 bases between them. CDR1 is MDHEN, CDR2 SYDVKM, per germline. The CDR3 is 16 amino acids. Sequenced by immunoSEQ multiplex PCR; TCRdb stores in-frame clones only, minus some. Of about 600,000 clones in the sample, around 81% were seen once. This receptor was obtained from a woman in her thirties or forties in good health. Some clones in this sample may be carry-over from other donors' samples. Specimen: PBMCs. J is TRBJ1-5 and V is TRBV28, with D possibly matching TRBD1 (6 bases). This CDR3 reads CASRITGTHSNQPQHF. The CDR3 DNA follows: TGTGCCAGCAGGATTACCGGGACACATAGCAATCAGCCCCAGCATTTT.